This TCR beta chain is from a study of blood T cell repertoires in COVID-19. Study summary: The origin of the acute and convalescent COVID-19 samples was the United States, Italy and Spain.

Per the original data handling: The assay estimated nucleated cells by amplifying reference gene primers. The table came from immunoSEQ multiplex PCR; TCRdb's copy has only in-frame clones and leaves some out. The V and J calls and clone size are taken from that table; D and trimming were inferred from the DNA. The sample has fewer than 65,000 clones, approximately 85% seen once. Germline V gene sequence: CDR1 GTSNPN, CDR2 SVGIG (reference sequence). The CDR3 has 16 amino acids. V was clipped by 4 bases and J by 0 bases, with 19 bases between them. This clone was observed a handful of times. The sequencing input was peripheral blood. The rearrangement joins TRBV30 to TRBJ2-7; D unclear. This TCR came from a man between 60 and 75 years old with acute or convalescent COVID-19. This CDR3 is CAWKRSEYSPSYEQYF. The CDR3 DNA reads TGTGCCTGGAAAAGATCGGAGTATTCCCCCTCCTACGAGCAGTACTTC. Looking up the rest from reference TRBV30 and TRBJ2-7 gives the full variable domain: SQTIHQWPATLVQPVGSPLSLECTVEGTSNPNLYWYRQAAGRGLQLLFYSVGIGQISSEVPQNLSASRPQDRQFILSSKKLLLSDSGFYLCAWKRSEYSPSYEQYFGPGTRLTVT.